These 3 T cell receptor beta chains share one sample of origin, sequenced in a study of neurological immune-mediated disorders. Each CDR3 protein is one row after TCRdb ran MiXCR on the 5' RACE reads. Found here are more than 20,000 distinct CDR3 sequences, around 2.5% of them singletons; the top ten hold over 2%. Sequenced material: PBMCs. Receptors were obtained from a woman aged 45 to 65 with multiple sclerosis.

The sample holds many counts of this clonotype. A single base separates this from a much larger clone, so it may be a read error. The chain couples TRBV20-1 to TRBJ2-1; 8 nucleotides align to TRBD2. V lost 4 bases and J lost 5; bases outside the gene matches: 10. The CDR3 loop spans 15 amino acids. Germline V CDR1 and CDR2: DFQATT, SNEGSKA (reference sequence). DNA for the CDR3: TGCAGTGCTACATCCGGGACTAGAGGGAACAATGAGCAGTTCTTC. Amino acid sequence: CSATSGTRGNNEQFF.

This clonotype was observed at least ten times. The J gene is TRBJ2-7, the V gene TRBV5-6; TRBD1 or TRBD2 may be the D gene (6 bases each). V lost 0 bases, J lost 2 bases, and 12 bases lay in between. The CDR3 length is 15 residues. The germline V gene encodes CDR1 SGHDT and CDR2 YYEEEE. The CDR3 here is CASSLALRDTYEQYF. The CDR3 DNA sequence: TGTGCCAGCAGCTTGGCTCTGCGGGACACCTACGAGCAGTACTTC.

The gene calls are TRBV6-2 or TRBV6-3 and TRBJ2-5; D possibly matches TRBD1 or TRBD2 (6 bases each). Deletions cut 6 bases from V and 6 bases from J, with 20 bases between. This CDR3 region has 15 residues. Germline loops: CDR1 MNHEY, CDR2 SVGEGT. The DNA for the CDR3 is TGTGCCAGCAGAACTACCCTTGGGGGGCTAAAGACCCAGTACTTC. Its protein is CASRTTLGGLKTQYF.